These 28 T cell receptor beta chains came from one sample sequenced in a study of cytomegalovirus exposure and HLA in healthy donors. The study ran its PCR with 60 Vbeta and 13 Jbeta primers. Sequencing was performed with immunoSEQ multiplex PCR; in TCRdb, only in-frame clones are kept and a portion is missing. The top ten clones hold approximately 1.5% of a sample with 150,000 to 200,000 clones, approximately 75% of them seen once. Sequenced sample: PBMCs. Source of these receptors: a girl aged 5-17 years in good health and CMV-seronegative.

The J gene is TRBJ2-1, the V gene TRBV4-1, with TRBD2 identical over 12 bases. This CDR3 has 15 amino acids. From germline, CDR1 is MGHRA and CDR2 YSYEKL. Trimming took 1 base from V and 7 from J; bases not matched to a gene: 2. CDR3 DNA: TGCGCCAGCAGCCAAGTTACTAGCGGGGGGAATGAGCAGTTCTTC. This translates into CASSQVTSGGNEQFF.

The chain uses TRBV19 and TRBJ1-1, with D tentatively TRBD1 (6 bases). Germline CDR1 reads LNHDA; CDR2 reads SQIVND (reference sequence). This CDR3 region has 16 residues. The V end lost 5 bases, the J end lost 9 bases, and 25 bases lay between the germline ends. CDR3 loop: CASSAPEGQGTIKAFF. The DNA for the CDR3 is TGTGCCAGTAGTGCCCCTGAAGGGCAGGGGACAATCAAAGCTTTCTTT.

The V call is TRBV11-3, the J call TRBJ1-1, with 7 bases matching TRBD1. V was clipped by 5 bases and J by 3 bases; unmatched bases: 3. The CDR3 is made up of 13 amino acids. Germline CDR1 SGHNT, CDR2 YENEEA. The CDR3 bases are TGTGCCAGCAGCCACGACAGGGACACTGAAGCTTTCTTT. Amino acid sequence: CASSHDRDTEAFF. The full variable domain, with the rest looked up from reference TRBV11-3 and TRBJ1-1, is EAGVVQSPRYKIIEKKQPVAFWCNPISGHNTLYWYLQNLGQGPELLIRYENEEAVDDSQLPKDRFSAERLKGVDSTLKIQPAELGDSAVYLCASSHDRDTEAFFGQGTRLTVV.

This clone was detected once. This chain joins TRBV5-4 and TRBJ2-7, with 13 bases aligning to TRBD2. J gave up 3 bases and V 4 bases, and 16 bases lay outside the gene matches. CDR1 and CDR2 from the germline V gene are SGHNT and YYREEE (reference sequence). This CDR3 is 19 amino acids long. The CDR3 sequence is CASSPDPGLAGAGHYEQYF. The CDR3 DNA reads as TGTGCCAGCAGCCCGGACCCCGGACTAGCGGGGGCCGGCCACTACGAGCAGTACTTC.

The V call is TRBV7-2, the J call TRBJ1-1; a possible D gene is TRBD1 (6 bases). The CDR3 contains 15 residues. Germline CDR1 SGHTA, CDR2 FQGNSA. Trimming pared 5 bases from V and 0 bases from J, leaving 13 bases between. The CDR3 nucleotides read TGTGCCAGCAGCCCCTCCGGGACAATGAACACTGAAGCTTTCTTT. Translation gives CASSPSGTMNTEAFF.

The V and J genes are TRBV2 and TRBJ1-4, with TRBD1 as a possible D gene (5 bases). Trimming took off 4 bases at V and 12 bases at J, with 18 bases between the two ends. Looked up from germline, CDR1 is SNHLY and CDR2 is FYNNEI. CDR3 length equals 14 residues. The chain's CDR3 is CASSGAGGADQLFF. DNA of the CDR3: TGTGCCAGCAGTGGGGCCGGTGGGGCCGACCAACTGTTTTTT.

V usage is TRBV7-8 and J usage is TRBJ1-1, with D maybe TRBD1 (5 bases). This CDR3 contains 17 residues. Germline values: CDR1 SGHVS, CDR2 FQNEAQ. Trimming cost V 1 base and J 0 bases, with 15 bases left between them. For the CDR3, the DNA is TGTGCCAGCAGCTTAGTCGCAGGGATGAGCCTGAACACTGAAGCTTTCTTT. It codes for CASSLVAGMSLNTEAFF.

The genes are TRBV5-1 and TRBJ2-6, with 8 bases lining up with TRBD1. V lost 7 bases and J lost 2; bases outside the gene matches: 11. Germline V CDR1 and CDR2: SGHRS, YFSETQ. CDR3 size: 17 residues. Here the CDR3 DNA reads TGCGCCAGCGTACAGGGGGATCTTTCTGCTGGGGCCAACGTCCTGACTTTC. Translation: CASVQGDLSAGANVLTF.

Note on this clone: The junction differs from germline at one of its ends, possibly a read error. The rearrangement uses TRBV7-7 and TRBJ2-2, with D possibly TRBD2 on 5 matching bases. Germline values: CDR1 SSHAT, CDR2 FNYEAQ (reference sequence). This CDR3 has 14 amino acids. CDR3 coding DNA: TGTGCTAGCAGGTCCGGGGTTAACACCGGGGAGCTGTTTTTT. This gives the protein CASRSGVNTGELFF.

This sequence joins TRBV7-9 and TRBJ2-7; TRBD2 matches at 7 bases. The CDR3 consists of 14 residues. Looked up from germline, CDR1 is SEHNR and CDR2 is FQNEAQ (reference sequence). V lost 1 base, J lost 1 base, and 1 base stayed unmatched. Written as DNA, the CDR3 is TGTGCCAGCAGCTTAGAGGGAGGGTCCTACGAGCAGTACTTC. Amino acids: CASSLEGGSYEQYF.

The chain is built from TRBV4-1 and TRBJ1-1, with 11 bases matching TRBD1. Germline V CDR1 and CDR2: MGHRA, YSYEKL. The CDR3 length is 16 residues. The V and J ends lost 3 bases and 0 bases, in that order; junction bases with no gene match: 3. The CDR3, as DNA: TGCGCCAGCAGCCACGGACAGGGGGCGTTGAACACTGAAGCTTTCTTT. Translating gives CASSHGQGALNTEAFF.

This clone was seen just once. CDR3 loop: CASSQVSSEDMDTEAFF. The CDR3 coding sequence is TGCGCCAGCAGCCAAGTTTCGTCAGAGGACATGGACACTGAAGCTTTCTTT. The genes are TRBV4-1 and TRBJ1-1, with D perhaps matching TRBD1 (5 bases). V lost 1 base and J lost 3, with 18 bases in between. CDR1 is MGHRA, CDR2 YSYEKL, per germline. This CDR3 has 17 residues.

The J gene is TRBJ2-2, the V gene TRBV7-2, with TRBD1 as a possible D gene (5 bases). Germline V gene lookup returns CDR1 SGHTA and CDR2 FQGNSA. The germline V and J ends were trimmed by 4 bases and 5 bases, with 8 bases remaining between them. The CDR3 runs to 13 residues. In DNA, the CDR3 is TGTGCCAGCAGCTATCGACAGACCGGGGAGCTGTTTTTT. Translating it yields CASSYRQTGELFF.

The chain carries TRBV6-5 and TRBJ1-5; D may be TRBD1 (6 bases). Germline V gene data show CDR1 as MNHEY and CDR2 as SVGAGI. The CDR3 runs to 15 residues. Trimming cost V 6 bases and J 0 bases, with 12 bases left between them. CDR3 in amino acids: CASRLTGYSNQPQHF. The CDR3, as DNA: TGTGCCAGCAGATTGACAGGCTATAGCAATCAGCCCCAGCATTTT.

The chain is built from TRBV7-3 and TRBJ2-2; 8 bases map to TRBD2. The CDR3 loop spans 16 amino acids. V shed 0 bases and J 6 bases; nucleotides not matched to a gene: 6. Germline-derived CDR1 and CDR2 are SGHTA and FQGTGA. The chain's CDR3 is CASSLTPRGGAGELFF. DNA for the CDR3: TGTGCCAGCAGCTTAACCCCCCGGGGGGGGGCCGGGGAGCTGTTTTTT.

The CDR3 coding sequence is TGTGCCAGCAGCAGAGAGTCCCGCTCTGGGGCCAACGTCCTGACTTTC. It yields the protein CASSRESRSGANVLTF. The chain combines TRBV14 with TRBJ2-6; D gene ambiguous. The CDR3 contains 16 residues. In germline, CDR1 is SGHDN, CDR2 FVKESK. Trimming pared 5 bases from V and 0 bases from J, leaving 11 bases between.

The rearrangement joins TRBV4-1 to TRBJ1-3; D ambiguous. Germline CDR1 reads MGHRA; CDR2 reads YSYEKL. The CDR3 covers 15 residues. V lost 0 bases and J 1 base, leaving 7 bases between the germline ends. The CDR3 coding sequence is TGCGCCAGCAGCCAAGAGCGGGAGTCTGGAAACACCATATATTTT. Its protein product is CASSQERESGNTIYF.

V usage is TRBV9 and J usage is TRBJ2-7; 8 bases align to TRBD1. This CDR3 has 13 residues. Trimming cost V 3 bases and J 4 bases; bases outside gene matches: 3. CDR1 and CDR2 from the germline V gene are SGDLS and YYNGEE. CDR3 in DNA: TGTGCCAGCAGCGCCCGACAGGGGTACGAGCAGTACTTC. Residues: CASSARQGYEQYF.

The DNA for the CDR3 is TGTGCCAGCAGCTTCGGGCAGGGACTCTCCTACGAGCAGTACTTC. Translation gives CASSFGQGLSYEQYF. The V call is TRBV5-4, the J call TRBJ2-7; D may be TRBD2 (6 bases). V gave up 2 bases and J gave up 0 bases, with 12 bases separating them. The CDR3 contains 15 residues. Germline V gene data show CDR1 as SGHNT and CDR2 as YYREEE (reference sequence).

The V call is TRBV6-6, the J call TRBJ2-5, with 7 bases that match TRBD1. Germline values: CDR1 MNHNY, CDR2 SVGAGI (reference sequence). The trim removed 6 bases at V and 1 base at J, leaving 5 bases unmatched. This CDR3 contains 14 residues. The CDR3 region has the DNA TGTGCCAGCAGGCAAACAGGGGTCCAAGAGACCCAGTACTTC. Residues: CASRQTGVQETQYF.

This clone was picked up a small number of times. The V and J genes are TRBV10-3 and TRBJ1-1; no firm D call. This CDR3 region has 13 residues. Trimming took off 7 bases at V and 0 bases at J, with 9 bases between the two ends. Germline CDR1 reads ENHRY; CDR2 reads SYGVKD. The chain's CDR3 is CAINREVNTEAFF. The CDR3 DNA reads as TGTGCCATCAATCGTGAGGTGAACACTGAAGCTTTCTTT.

This clone was recorded a few times. The V gene is TRBV7-9, the J gene TRBJ2-2; TRBD1 matches 7 bases. V trimming: 3 bases; J trimming: 6 bases; junction bases outside the gene matches: 7. The CDR3 is 15 amino acids. Looked up from germline, CDR1 is SEHNR and CDR2 is FQNEAQ (reference sequence). CDR3 residues: CASSFTRGKSGELFF. CDR3 DNA sequence: TGTGCCAGCAGCTTCACCAGGGGGAAATCCGGGGAGCTGTTTTTT.

The CDR3 DNA is TGTGCCAGCAGCTTGGATCGCTGGGGGACAATGGATGGCTACACCTTC. Residues: CASSLDRWGTMDGYTF. The chain has TRBV5-8 and TRBJ1-2; the D gene is possibly TRBD1 (6 bases). V lost 0 bases and J lost 6, with 18 bases in between. Germline assignment: CDR1 SGHTS and CDR2 YDEGEE. The CDR3 runs 16 residues.

By frequency in the sample, this clone is medium-sized (0.01 to 0.1%). The rearrangement joins TRBV2 to TRBJ2-7, with D hard to call. Germline CDR1 reads SNHLY; CDR2 reads FYNNEI. The CDR3 is 11 amino acids. V lost 3 bases and J lost 6, with 6 bases in between. The CDR3 DNA reads TGTGCCAGCAGTGATGAGCTCGAGCAGTACTTC. This codes for CASSDELEQYF.

The gene calls are TRBV19 and TRBJ2-3, with D tentatively TRBD1 (5 bases). This CDR3 contains 15 residues. The germline V gene has CDR1 LNHDA and CDR2 SQIVND (reference sequence). V lost 2 bases, J lost 2 bases, and 11 bases lay in between. The CDR3 region is CASSILGAATDTQYF. The CDR3 DNA reads TGTGCCAGTAGTATACTAGGGGCGGCCACAGATACGCAGTATTTT.

This clone was counted a few times. V and J are TRBV19 and TRBJ2-7; D might be TRBD1 (6 bases). Germline CDR1 reads LNHDA; CDR2 reads SQIVND (reference sequence). V lost 3 bases, J lost 2 bases, and 8 bases lay in between. CDR3 size: 13 residues. CDR3 residues: CASSIEGAYEQYF. The CDR3 DNA is TGTGCCAGTAGTATTGAGGGGGCCTACGAGCAGTACTTC. Full variable domain (rest looked up from reference TRBV19 and TRBJ2-7): DGGITQSPKYLFRKEGQNVTLSCEQNLNHDAMYWYRQDPGQGLRLIYYSQIVNDFQKGDIAEGYSVSREKKESFPLTVTSAQKNPTAFYLCASSIEGAYEQYFGPGTRLTVT.

J is TRBJ2-3 and V is TRBV7-2, with a possible D match to TRBD2 (6 bases). Germline V gives CDR1 SGHTA, CDR2 FQGNSA. V dropped 8 bases and J dropped 6 bases, with 15 bases sitting between them. The CDR3 has 13 residues. In DNA form, the CDR3 reads TGTGCCAGCCGACTCGGGGCGGGGGATACGCAGTATTTT. It specifies CASRLGAGDTQYF.

This clone came up a few times. CDR3 bases: TGTGCCACCAGCAGAGATCGACTATCCACCGGGGAGCTGTTTTTT. Protein product: CATSRDRLSTGELFF. This chain uses TRBV15 with TRBJ2-2, with a tentative D call TRBD2 (5 bases). Trimming pared 0 bases from V and 4 bases from J, leaving 9 bases between. The CDR3 length is 15 residues. CDR1 and CDR2 from the germline V gene are LNHNV and YYDKDF (reference sequence).